The rows below give T cell receptor beta chains drawn from one sample of a study of HIV-infected patients and healthy controls. TCRdb re-analysed the 5' RACE reads in MiXCR, keeping a single row per CDR3 protein. The sample has about 10,000 distinct CDR3 sequences; 6.5% to 9% are singletons. Sequencing input: blood. The receptors were gathered from an adult in good health. The CDR3 runs from the conserved cysteine through the conserved F or W. A D gene is named only where the DNA matches it firmly. Clone size is given for some rows only: seen once, a few or many times, or a class if the clone is expanded.

d_gene,j_gene,len,v_gene,abundance,CDR3nt,CDR3aa
-,TRBJ1-4,14,TRBV5-4,few,TGTGCCAGCAGCTTTCAGGGGCTTAATGAAAAACTGTTTTTT,CASSFQGLNEKLFF
-,TRBJ2-4,18,TRBV28,many,TGTGCCAGCAGTTCCCTGGTCCGGGGCCGACTCTCCCAAAACATTCAGTACTTC,CASSSLVRGRLSQNIQYF
-,TRBJ2-1,12,TRBV5-6,many,TGTGCCAGCAGCTTGGTGAAGGGTGAGCAGTTCTTC,CASSLVKGEQFF
TRBD2,TRBJ2-1,15,TRBV6-5,medium-sized,TGTGCCAGCAGTTACTCTGGTAGCGGGAGAAATGAGCAGTTCTTC,CASSYSGSGRNEQFF
-,TRBJ2-7,15,TRBV29-1,medium-sized,TGCAGCGTTGTTAGACCGCAAGGGTACCTCGGTGAGCAGTACTTC,CSVVRPQGYLGEQYF
-,TRBJ2-7,14,TRBV19,many,TGTGCCAGTAGTCCCTCTTTTGACGGATACGAGCAGTACTTC,CASSPSFDGYEQYF
-,TRBJ2-1,11,TRBV3-1,medium-sized,TGTGCCAGCAGCCAAAACTACGAGCAGTTCTTC,CASSQNYEQFF
TRBD1,TRBJ1-6,14,TRBV7-2,-,TGTGCCAGCAGCCGAGACAGGGAGTCTTCACCCCTCCACTTT,CASSRDRESSPLHF
-,TRBJ2-5,14,TRBV5-6,many,TGTGCCAGCAGCTTGGACAGGGCTGAAGAGACCCAGTACTTC,CASSLDRAEETQYF
-,TRBJ2-3,13,TRBV28,-,TGTGCCAGCGGAATCGGATTCACAGATACGCAGTATTTT,CASGIGFTDTQYF
TRBD1,TRBJ2-3,14,TRBV6-6,many,TGTGCCAGCAGGCCGACAGGGATCACAGATACGCAGTATTTT,CASRPTGITDTQYF
-,TRBJ1-2,14,TRBV28,many,TGTGCCAGCAGTTTAAAGGCGGGGAACTATGGCTACACCTTC,CASSLKAGNYGYTF
TRBD1,TRBJ1-5,18,TRBV6-2/TRBV6-3,-,TGTGCCAGCAGTTTCCCTTATGAGACAGGGTATAGCAATCAGCCCCAGCATTTT,CASSFPYETGYSNQPQHF
TRBD1,TRBJ2-7,14,TRBV3-1,medium-sized,TGTGCCAGCAGCCATAGGGACAGGGCCGACGAGCAGTACTTC,CASSHRDRADEQYF
TRBD2,TRBJ2-3,16,TRBV27,many,TGTGCCAGCCGCAGACTAGCGGGGCTTAGCACAGATACGCAGTATTTT,CASRRLAGLSTDTQYF
TRBD2,TRBJ2-1,13,TRBV30,-,TGTGCCTGGAGGGCGGGGGGGCCGGGTGAGCAGTTCTTC,CAWRAGGPGEQFF
-,TRBJ1-2,13,TRBV6-5,many,TGTGCCAGCAGTAAACAAGACGGATATGGCTACACCTTC,CASSKQDGYGYTF
TRBD1,TRBJ2-5,14,TRBV6-1,medium-sized,TGTGCCAGCAGTCAGGACAGGGGTTGGGAGACCCAGTACTTC,CASSQDRGWETQYF
TRBD1,TRBJ1-2,13,TRBV7-2,many,TGTGCCAGCAGCTTACGACAGGGGATAAGCTACACCTTC,CASSLRQGISYTF
-,TRBJ2-1,14,TRBV20-1,few,TGCAGTGCTATATACCACAGGGGGGAGGGCGAGCAGTTCTTC,CSAIYHRGEGEQFF
-,TRBJ2-3,16,TRBV30,-,TGTGCCTCCCTACCTCTACAGGCGCTGGGAGCGGATACGCAGTATTTT,CASLPLQALGADTQYF
-,TRBJ1-1,15,TRBV5-4,medium-sized,TGTGCCAGCAGCTTGGAGCCGGGCTCGAACACTGAAGCTTTCTTT,CASSLEPGSNTEAFF
TRBD1,TRBJ2-5,14,TRBV24-1,-,TGTGCCACCAGTGACACCGGGACAGATGTGACCCAGTACTTC,CATSDTGTDVTQYF
TRBD2,TRBJ2-1,17,TRBV11-1,medium-sized,TGTGCCAGCAGCCCACTAGGACTAGCGGGGGGGATGGATGAGCAGTTCTTC,CASSPLGLAGGMDEQFF
TRBD1,TRBJ1-6,13,TRBV5-4,many,TGTGCCAGCAAGACAGGGTATAATTCACCCCTCCACTTT,CASKTGYNSPLHF
-,TRBJ1-1,16,TRBV7-9,many,TGTGCCAGCAGCCCCACCCTAGCTAGCCGGAACACTGAAGCTTTCTTT,CASSPTLASRNTEAFF
TRBD1,TRBJ2-1,13,TRBV4-1,medium-sized,TGCGCCAGCAGCCAAGCAGGGGGCACTGAGCAGTTCTTC,CASSQAGGTEQFF
TRBD2,TRBJ2-7,16,TRBV28,medium-sized,TGTGCCAGCAGTTTAGAGTATCTAGCGGCCTCCTACGAGCAGTACTTC,CASSLEYLAASYEQYF
-,TRBJ2-3,13,TRBV5-1,-,TGCGCCAGCAGCTGGGACCAGGAAGATACGCAGTATTTT,CASSWDQEDTQYF
-,TRBJ2-2,16,TRBV20-1,many,TGCAGTGCTAGACCCACGGCGGGGACCCCCCACGGGGAGCTGTTTTTT,CSARPTAGTPHGELFF
-,TRBJ2-3,17,TRBV7-8,many,TGTGCCAGCAGCCCTATGGCGGTCCTAATAGGCACAGATACGCAGTATTTT,CASSPMAVLIGTDTQYF
-,TRBJ2-4,17,TRBV10-3,few,TGTGCCATCAGTGAGTCGCCCCCGACAGCAGCCAAAAACATTCAGTACTTC,CAISESPPTAAKNIQYF
TRBD1,TRBJ2-5,15,TRBV7-2,many,TGTGCCAGCAGCTTAGATGGACAGGGCCAAGAGACCCAGTACTTC,CASSLDGQGQETQYF
TRBD2,TRBJ2-3,14,TRBV5-1,medium-sized,TGCGCCAGCAGCTTGGAAGTGGCAGCCCCGGGAGGCTATTTT,CASSLEVAAPGGYF
TRBD1,TRBJ2-7,15,TRBV10-3,medium-sized,TGTGCCATCAGTGACCCCGGGACAGATAACTACGAGCAGTACTTC,CAISDPGTDNYEQYF
-,TRBJ1-2,14,TRBV7-6,medium-sized,TGTGCCAGCAGCCCCAGGGAGTTCGGCTATGGCTACACCTTC,CASSPREFGYGYTF
-,TRBJ2-5,10,TRBV20-1,many,TGCGGGGGGGCACAAGAGACCCAGTACTTC,CGGAQETQYF
TRBD1,TRBJ1-1,17,TRBV7-9,few,TGTGCCAGCAGCCCAACGGCGCAGGGGGTGATGAACACTGAAGCTTTCTTT,CASSPTAQGVMNTEAFF
-,TRBJ2-6,15,TRBV7-2,many,TGTGCCAGCAGCCCCACTTTCGCTGGGGCCAACGTCCTGACTTTC,CASSPTFAGANVLTF
TRBD1,TRBJ2-2,16,TRBV5-1,many,TGCGCCAGCAGCTTGGTGGGACAGACAGAAACCGGGGAGCTGTTTTTT,CASSLVGQTETGELFF
-,TRBJ2-2,14,TRBV28,-,TGTGCCAGCACTCGGTCTCTAAACACCGGGGAGCTGTTTTTT,CASTRSLNTGELFF
-,TRBJ2-7,14,TRBV9,many,TGTGCCAGCAGCGTGGAGAGAAGCTCCTACGAGCAGTACTTC,CASSVERSSYEQYF
-,TRBJ1-2,16,TRBV13,-,TGTGCCAGCAGCTTACAAGTGGAAGGACCCCCCTATGGCTACACCTTC,CASSLQVEGPPYGYTF
-,TRBJ2-7,11,TRBV5-8,-,TGTGCCAGCAGCTACAGGGTAGAGCAGTACTTC,CASSYRVEQYF
TRBD1,TRBJ2-7,14,TRBV9,many,TGTGCCAGCAGCCCCCGGACAGGAGCCTACGAGCAGTACTTC,CASSPRTGAYEQYF
-,TRBJ2-3,12,TRBV20-1,many,TGCAGGTTCTCCAGGGACACGTATACGCAGTATTTT,CRFSRDTYTQYF
TRBD2,TRBJ2-2,16,TRBV7-2,few,TGTGCCAGCAGCTTACATATGACTAGCGTCGGCGGGGAGCTGTTTTTT,CASSLHMTSVGGELFF
-,TRBJ1-1,13,TRBV7-9,-,TGTGCCAGCAGCCCTCAGGGAGTGGCTGAAGCTTTCTTT,CASSPQGVAEAFF
-,TRBJ2-7,12,TRBV25-1,many,TGTGCCAGCAGTGGCGCGGGTTTCGAGCAGTACTTC,CASSGAGFEQYF
-,TRBJ2-7,15,TRBV24-1,-,TGTGCCACCCCGGGGCTCACGAGGGTGTTGGACGAGCAGTACTTC,CATPGLTRVLDEQYF
-,TRBJ1-5,15,TRBV9,many,TGTGCCAGCAGCGTAGGGACGACAGCAGATCAGCCCCAGCATTTT,CASSVGTTADQPQHF
-,TRBJ2-7,15,TRBV4-2,few,TGTGCCAGCAGCCAGTTCCAGGGGGGATTCTACGAGCAGTACTTC,CASSQFQGGFYEQYF